This T cell receptor beta chain was retrieved from a study of blood T cell repertoires in COVID-19. Overall study context: COVID-19 samples, acute and convalescent, were from the United States, Italy and Spain. Sample material is recorded as cDNA or gDNA derived from T cells, B-cell-depleted T cells, or PBMCs.

Per the original data handling: Scientists estimated how many nucleated cells there were by amplifying reference gene primers. Data came from immunoSEQ multiplex PCR; TCRdb stores just in-frame clones and leaves some out. That table is the source of V, J and clone size, and D and trimming were worked out from the DNA. The table has about 220,000 clones, 84% seen once. CDR1 is LNHDA, CDR2 SQIVND, per germline (reference sequence). V was trimmed by 1 base and J by 5 bases, leaving 14 bases between them. The CDR3 loop spans 15 amino acids. The sequenced sample was peripheral blood. This sequence originates from a man aged 25 to 40 with active or convalescent COVID-19. The chain uses TRBV19 and TRBJ2-5; tentatively, D is TRBD1 (6 bases). The CDR3 DNA reads TGTGCCAGTAGTATAGGGGCAGGGGCCGTCGAGACCCAGTACTTC. Protein: CASSIGAGAVETQYF.